This paragraph reports one T cell receptor beta chain. Its antigen has not been determined. Base quality data are lacking; no much larger clone is found one base away. V and J are trimmed by 0 bases and 6 bases, and the gene matches miss 8 bases of the junction. The germline V gene (reference sequence) supplies CDR1 SGHNT and CDR2 YYREEE. Spanning cysteine to phenylalanine, the CDR3 consists of 16 amino acids. Just CDR3 DNA is preserved here, 48 bases in frame from base 1. Libraries were prepared through 5' RACE. Sequencing relied on an Illumina HiSeq 2500. A second PCR of roughly 7 to 11 cycles was performed with a sample-barcoded 5' primer and a J-beta primer mix. A unique molecular identifier was introduced onto each TCR beta cDNA molecule by a template-switch 5' adaptor carrying 12 random nucleotides. Each sample yielded at least 3 million CDR3-containing paired-end reads. First-strand cDNA synthesis was performed from all RNA using the Mint cDNA synthesis kit, with priming by a TRBC-specific oligonucleotide. Following uracil-DNA glycosylase treatment, all cDNA underwent a first 18-cycle PCR with the universal primers M1SS and BC2_uni_R. Processing in the source paper ran as follows. For normalization, 1 million high-quality reads, each with a distinct molecular identifier, were randomly selected from each sample. Instead of being binned into consensus sequences, reads that shared molecular identifiers were thrown out. MiTCR, run with a Q25 quality threshold and the strictest error-elimination algorithm, handled CDR3 identification, clonotype clustering and error correction. Lower-bound total TCR beta diversity was estimated with a nonparametric unseen species model using Euler transformation. TCRdb itself trimmed the public reads at Q25 with fastp, ran MiXCR and retained productive beta chains. Every entry covers one CDR3 protein and lists the most common genes and DNA from its rows. Here the V and J calls rest on TCRdb's processing, not on the authors' analysis. The sample profile shows approximately 1,100,000 distinct CDR3 sequences; around 45% of them were found once. The leading ten clones occupy 15% to 20% of the sample.

This specimen belongs to a study of blood T cells in healthy people across ages (dated by TCRdb to between 2014 and 2017). A note on the overall study: In model experiments, roughly one uniquely barcoded TCR beta cDNA molecule per two T cells was captured by template switching. The study measured age-related changes in TCR beta repertoire diversity using deep sequencing normalized with unique cDNA molecular identifiers. The donors were divided into four age groups: young (average approximately 16 years), middle-aged (approximately 39), aged (around 59) and long-lived (more than 75). To avoid experimental bias, donors of different ages were distributed randomly across sequencing lanes. The study analyzed two additional independent replicas of 1 million unique cDNA reads from the same blood draw for two donors, one aged 18 to 30 and one aged 80 or older. Broad study findings and their caveats: Total diversity estimates from one million sequenced T cells were considered lower bounds and underestimates. As age increased, observed TCR beta diversity per million T cells dropped in a roughly linear way, and a significant reduction was already evident by age 40. Compared with the aged group, more naive CD4+ T cells, fewer expanded clones and increased TCR diversity were shown by the long-lived group, suggesting age selection. Because the CMV infection status of the donors was unknown, age-related changes in expanded clonotypes may potentially have been confounded. A strong correlation was found between observed TCR beta diversity and the percentage of naive T cells measured by flow cytometry. Conclusive comparison of naive and antigen-experienced compartments was prevented by the profiling of bulk unsorted PBMCs.

Donors were a few dozen systemically healthy Caucasian individuals from Russia aged about 6 to 100 years. About 10 milliliters of peripheral blood were drawn from each donor into EDTA-treated Vacutainer tubes. Ficoll-Paque density-gradient centrifugation was used to isolate PBMCs, with at least 6.5 million per sample. Total RNA, at least 6 micrograms per sample, was extracted from PBMCs with Trizol reagent. For every donor, an aliquot of PBMCs went through flow cytometry to measure the percentages of naive CD45RAhigh/CD27high T cells. The rearrangement combines TRBV5-4 with TRBJ2-3; 9 central nucleotides agree with TRBD2. The receptor comes from an older woman in good health. Sequencing was carried out using blood. The CDR3 corresponds to CASSLEASGTGDTQYF. The DNA sequence is given as TGTGCCAGCAGCTTGGAAGCTAGCGGGACGGGGGATACGCAGTATTTT.